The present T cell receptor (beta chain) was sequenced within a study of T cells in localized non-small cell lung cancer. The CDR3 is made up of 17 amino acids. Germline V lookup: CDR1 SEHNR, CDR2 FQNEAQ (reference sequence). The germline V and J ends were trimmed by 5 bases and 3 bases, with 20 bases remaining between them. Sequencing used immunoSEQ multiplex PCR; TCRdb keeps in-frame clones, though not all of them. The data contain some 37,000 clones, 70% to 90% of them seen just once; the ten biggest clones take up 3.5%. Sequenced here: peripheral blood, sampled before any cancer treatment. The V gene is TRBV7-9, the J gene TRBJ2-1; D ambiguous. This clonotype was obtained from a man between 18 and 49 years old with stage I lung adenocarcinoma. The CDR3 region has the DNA TGTGCCAGCAGCCCCCAGGCTTGGGGTACAAACTACAATGAGCAGTTCTTC. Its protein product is CASSPQAWGTNYNEQFF.